This T cell receptor (beta chain) emerged from a study of regulatory T cells. Study-level points and caveats: Hydrophobic residues at CDR3 positions 6 and 7 were enriched in conventional CD4+ T cells of CD3G-deficient patients. Regulatory T cells showed the strongest V-J pair restriction and V/J gene skewing among patient repertoires.

CD4+ cells were sorted into CD25-high CD127-low regulatory cells and CD25-low CD127-high conventional cells. CDR1 and CDR2 (germline): SGHDN, FVKESK. The CDR3 runs 14 residues. V lost 1 base and J lost 3, with 7 bases in between. The PCR used 52 TRBV and 13 TRBJ primers. Some clones are missing from TCRdb's copy, which holds only in-frame ones; the method was immunoSEQ multiplex PCR. The sample includes 25,000 to 40,000 clones, 93% seen only once; the top ten take over 0.8%. A word on this clone: The target antigen is unknown.

The genes are TRBV14 and TRBJ2-1; D gene unclear. Material for sequencing was conventional CD4+ T cells sorted from blood. The source is a child under 10 years old with CD3G deficiency. As DNA, the CDR3 is TGTGCCAGCAGCCAAGTGGGAAGCTACAATGAGCAGTTCTTC. This codes for CASSQVGSYNEQFF. Filled out from reference TRBV14 and TRBJ2-1, the complete variable domain reads EAGVTQFPSHSVIEKGQTVTLRCDPISGHDNLYWYRRVMGKEIKFLLHFVKESKQDESGMPNNRFLAERTGGTYSTLKVQPAELEDSGVYFCASSQVGSYNEQFFGPGTRLTVL.